This TCR beta chain derives from a study of beta chain features in type 1 diabetes. Whole-study context: Age, gender, cell numbers and subset yield matched between patients and controls. The number of sorted cells examined across all samples was around 98 million. General study findings and limits: Reduced insertions and increased deletions marked VDJ junctions in type 1 diabetes patients. People with Type 1 diabetes carried modestly yet significantly shorter TCRB CDR3s in all four CD4+ subsets.

Isolated RNA was reverse transcribed in full, so expressed TCRB transcripts were sequenced. Sequenced by immunoSEQ multiplex PCR; TCRdb stores in-frame clones only, minus some. This table holds some 190,000 clones, approximately 7.8% found once. Comments on this clone: Its antigen is undetermined.

The CDR3 is made up of 17 amino acids. Germline loops: CDR1 SGDLS, CDR2 YYNGEE. V dropped 3 bases and J dropped 7 bases, with 23 bases sitting between them. The origin of this receptor is a woman in her 40s with type 1 diabetes. V is TRBV9 and J is TRBJ1-5; no clear D. Sequencing was performed on central memory CD4+ T cells from blood. The DNA of the CDR3 is TGTGCCAGCAGCGGAAGTTCGGAAGTCAGGCCAGGACAGCCCCAGCATTTT. It is translated as CASSGSSEVRPGQPQHF.